This is a list of T cell receptor beta chains from one sample in a study of a mutant IDH1 vaccine in newly diagnosed glioma. Repertoires were generated with immunoSEQ multiplex PCR, while TCRdb's copy carries only in-frame clones and drops some. The repertoire has 40,000 to 50,000 clones, roughly 85% of them found once; the top ten carry 1.5% to 2%. No antigens are known for them. Sequencing used PBMCs, obtained from a glioma patient whose treatment included an IDH1 peptide vaccine. The receptors here all came from a man aged 35 to 55 with glioma. The CDR3 runs from the conserved cysteine through the conserved F or W. The D gene is left open where the match is weak. Size values are once, few and many counts, or a class for expanded clones, and some rows have none.

clone_size j_call d_call v_call cdr3_nt cdr3_aa
. TRBJ1-1 . TRBV28 TGTGCCAGCAGCTCCGGTCGGGCGGCGCTTAAAGCTTTCTTT CASSSGRAALKAFF
. TRBJ1-4 TRBD1 TRBV19 TGTGCCAGTAGTAACCTCCGGGGACAGGGGGGAAGGAAAGCTAATGAAAAACTGTTTTTT CASSNLRGQGGRKANEKLFF
. TRBJ2-7 TRBD2 TRBV5-1 TGCGCCAGCAGCTTGTTTGGGGGGGGGTACGAGCAGTACTTC CASSLFGGGYEQYF
. TRBJ1-1 TRBD1 TRBV14 TGTGCCAGCAGCCTAATACAGGGGGCCACTGAAGCTTTCTTT CASSLIQGATEAFF
. TRBJ2-3 . TRBV29-1 TGCAGCGTTGACCGCGGAAGCACAGATACGCAGTATTTT CSVDRGSTDTQYF
. TRBJ1-2 TRBD1 TRBV5-1 TGCGCCAGCAGCTTCAACCGGGACAGAGCTAACTATGGCTACACCTTC CASSFNRDRANYGYTF
. TRBJ2-2 TRBD1 TRBV18 TGTGCCAGCTCACCACCCGGGACAGGGGTCACCGGGGAGCTGTTTTTT CASSPPGTGVTGELFF
few TRBJ2-4 . TRBV7-8 TGTGCCAGCAGCCCAAACAGGGCCGCAAACATTCAGTACTTC CASSPNRAANIQYF
. TRBJ2-2 TRBD1 TRBV5-1 TGCGCCAGCAACCGACAGGGGGCGGACACCGGGGAGCTGTTTTTT CASNRQGADTGELFF
. TRBJ2-3 TRBD1 TRBV19 TGTGCCAGTAGTACCAGGGGGTCCACAGATACGCAGTATTTT CASSTRGSTDTQYF
. TRBJ1-5 TRBD1 TRBV6-6 TGTGCCAGCAGCCACCGGACAGGGCGTCAGCCCCAGCATTTT CASSHRTGRQPQHF
once TRBJ2-1 . TRBV5-1 TGCGCCAGCAGCATAGCTCCGGGACCCAATGAGCAGTTCTTC CASSIAPGPNEQFF
. TRBJ2-7 . TRBV21-1 TGTGCCAGCAGCAAAGAAGGACCGGAGAGCGGGAGGAGGTACGAGCAGTACTTC CASSKEGPESGRRYEQYF
. TRBJ1-2 . TRBV25-1 TGTGCCAGCAGTGGACCGAGGGGATATGGCTACACCTTC CASSGPRGYGYTF
. TRBJ2-1 TRBD2 TRBV5-1 TGCGCCAGCAGCTCGAGACTAGCGGGGGTTAATGAGCAGTTCTTC CASSSRLAGVNEQFF
. TRBJ2-7 TRBD1 TRBV9 TGTGCCAGCAGCCTAGGGGGGACAGGGGAAAAGATACAGTACTTC CASSLGGTGEKIQYF
. TRBJ2-7 . TRBV7-9 TGTGCCAGCAGCTTACAAGCGTACGAGCAGTACTTC CASSLQAYEQYF
. TRBJ2-7 TRBD2 TRBV11-2 TGTGCCAGCAGAACGACTAGCGGGCCCCTGCAGTACTTC CASRTTSGPLQYF
. TRBJ2-3 TRBD1 TRBV27 TGTGCCAGCAGTTTAGACAGGGTGACAGATACGCAGTATTTT CASSLDRVTDTQYF
. TRBJ2-1 TRBD2 TRBV11-2 TGTGCCAGCAATGGCGCAGTAGCGGGAGCTGATGAGCAGTTCTTC CASNGAVAGADEQFF
. TRBJ2-1 TRBD2 TRBV14 TGTGCCAGCAGCCGCACTAGCGGGAGGGCCAACAATGAGCAGTTCTTC CASSRTSGRANNEQFF
. TRBJ1-5 . TRBV7-2 TGTGCCAGCAGCTTAAGGGGCAATCAGCCCCAGCATTTT CASSLRGNQPQHF
. TRBJ2-5 . TRBV5-1 TGCGCCAGCAGCTTCGGGGGCCAAGAGACCCAGTACTTC CASSFGGQETQYF
. TRBJ2-7 TRBD2 TRBV6-5 TGTGCCAGCAGTTACTTGAGCGGGAGAAAAAGGGAGCAGTACTTC CASSYLSGRKREQYF
. TRBJ2-1 . TRBV5-5 TGTGCCAGCAGCGCGGGACAGTTCTACAATGAGCAGTTCTTC CASSAGQFYNEQFF
. TRBJ2-5 TRBD2 TRBV9 TGTGCCAGCAGCGTAGGGTCTAGCGGTAAGCAAGAGACCCAGTACTTC CASSVGSSGKQETQYF
. TRBJ1-4 TRBD1 TRBV2 TGTGCCAGCAGTGGCAGGGGGCCTAATGAAAAACTGTTTTTT CASSGRGPNEKLFF
once TRBJ1-2 . TRBV7-9 TGTGCCAGCACCCGGTCTGGGGCCTTTGGCTACACCTTC CASTRSGAFGYTF
once TRBJ1-1 . TRBV6-1 TGTGCCAGCAGTGAAAGGGTAGTTGAAGCTTTCTTT CASSERVVEAFF
. TRBJ2-2 . TRBV11-2 TGTGCCAGCAGCTTAGGGGGCCCCTTGAACACCGGGGAGCTGTTTTTT CASSLGGPLNTGELFF
once TRBJ2-7 TRBD1 TRBV9 TGTGCCAGCAGCGTAGGGGACAGGCTTTACGAGCAGTACTTC CASSVGDRLYEQYF
. TRBJ2-4 . TRBV29-1 TGCAGCGTTGATATTCGGGGAGAAAACATTCAGTACTTC CSVDIRGENIQYF
few TRBJ2-7 TRBD1 TRBV28 TGTGCCAGCAGCGGGACAGGGGCGCTCTACGAGCAGTACTTC CASSGTGALYEQYF
. TRBJ2-4 . TRBV5-6 TGTGCCTCCCTGGGGGCAGAACCCAAAAACATTCAGTACTTC CASLGAEPKNIQYF
. TRBJ1-1 . TRBV19 TGTGCCACCTCGGGGGCTAAACAACTGAACACTGAAGCTTTCTTT CATSGAKQLNTEAFF
. TRBJ2-1 . TRBV6-5 TGTGCCAGCAGTTCGGAGCAGTTCTTC CASSSEQFF
. TRBJ2-5 . TRBV2 TGTGCCAGCGGTGGGGAGACCCAGTACTTC CASGGETQYF
. TRBJ2-3 TRBD2 TRBV7-9 TGTGCCAGCAGCTTATCCCGTTCTAGCGGGGATACGCAGTATTTT CASSLSRSSGDTQYF
. TRBJ2-5 TRBD2 TRBV7-7 TGTGCTAGCAGCCAGACTAGCGGGACGGTCGAGACCCAGTACTTC CASSQTSGTVETQYF
once TRBJ1-6 TRBD1 TRBV5-6 TGTGCCAGCAGCCTCCTAGGGGACAGGGTAGATTCACCCCTCCACTTT CASSLLGDRVDSPLHF
. TRBJ1-2 TRBD1 TRBV5-6 TGTGCCAGCAGCCCAGGGGGCGGCTACACCTTC CASSPGGGYTF
. TRBJ2-1 . TRBV4-2 TGTGCCAGCAGCCAGCACAATGAGCAGTTCTTC CASSQHNEQFF
. TRBJ2-3 TRBD2 TRBV5-1 TGCGCCAGCAGCGAACTAGCGGGAGGAACAGATACGCAGTATTTT CASSELAGGTDTQYF
. TRBJ1-5 . TRBV7-2 TGTGCCAGCAGCGCATCAGCAGGGGACTATCAGCCCCAGCATTTT CASSASAGDYQPQHF
. TRBJ2-2 . TRBV28 TGTGCCAGCAGTTTTTTGGGGGGCGGCGGGGAGCTGTTTTTT CASSFLGGGGELFF
. TRBJ2-7 . TRBV7-6 TGTGCCAGCAGCTTATTTGAGACTTTCTACGAGCAGTACTTC CASSLFETFYEQYF
once TRBJ2-1 . TRBV27 TGTGCCAGCAGTTTATCCCCTAATGAGCAGTTCTTC CASSLSPNEQFF
. TRBJ1-3 . TRBV19 TGTGCCAGTAGTTCAAATGGACCAAGGAACACCATATATTTT CASSSNGPRNTIYF
. TRBJ2-3 TRBD1 TRBV4-2 TGTGCCAGCAGCCAAGACAGGGGGCGCGTCGATACGCAGTATTTT CASSQDRGRVDTQYF
. TRBJ2-7 . TRBV7-2 TGTGCCAGCAGCCTACAACAGGGTAGCCACGAGCAGTACTTC CASSLQQGSHEQYF
. TRBJ2-2 TRBD1 TRBV2 TGTGCCAGCAGTGGAGGGACAGTCCTAGGCACCGGGGAGCTGTTTTTT CASSGGTVLGTGELFF
. TRBJ2-1 . TRBV7-8 TGTGCCAGCAGCTTACCTCCCTATGAGCAGTTCTTC CASSLPPYEQFF
. TRBJ2-3 . TRBV4-1 TGCGCCAGCAGCCAATGGAGGAAAACAGATACGCAGTATTTT CASSQWRKTDTQYF